This TCR beta chain originates from a study of Graves' ophthalmopathy and Graves' hyperthyroidism. Looking at the study overall: Over 18 months of follow-up, stable hyperthyroidism required that no ophthalmopathy appear. Study-wide results and limits: Ophthalmopathy could be told apart from stable hyperthyroidism by a 13-signature model (about 90% sensitivity, approximately 81% specificity).

This CDR3 spans 14 amino acids. Germline CDR1 reads SGHNT; CDR2 reads YYREEE (reference sequence). V was clipped by 4 bases and J by 0 bases, with 10 bases between them. Recruitment covered hyperthyroidism patients aged 18 to 65 whose new diagnosis was of under 2 months' duration. Patients with other autoimmune diseases, uncontrolled infections, pregnancy or lactation were excluded. This clonotype was observed at least ten times. The antigen remains undetermined. The authors amplified TCR beta CDR3 regions from RNA transcripts. First-round RT-PCR relied on HTBI primers, and a second-round multiplex PCR came next. TCRdb called the multiplex PCR reads again in MiXCR, with one record for every CDR3 protein. The sample contains around 520,000 distinct CDR3 sequences, 35% to 40% of which appear only once.

The chain links TRBV5-4 to TRBJ1-1; D gene ambiguous. Sequences were obtained from peripheral blood or thyroid tissue (not recorded which). The sequence was collected from an adult man with Graves' hyperthyroidism. CDR3 nucleotides: TGTGCCAGCAGCACTGGATCTCTGAACACTGAAGCTTTCTTT. Its protein is CASSTGSLNTEAFF. The variable domain in full, with the rest retrieved from reference TRBV5-4 and TRBJ1-1, is ETGVTQSPTHLIKTRGQQVTLRCSSQSGHNTVSWYQQALGQGPQFIFQYYREEENGRGNFPPRFSGLQFPNYSSELNVNALELDDSALYLCASSTGSLNTEAFFGQGTRLTVV.